Each of the 16 T cell receptor beta chains below was sequenced from the same sample in a study of blood T cell repertoires in COVID-19. Profiled with immunoSEQ multiplex PCR; TCRdb holds only in-frame clones, not every one. The profile shows 250,000 or so clones, about 82% of them singletons. Material: peripheral blood. The origin of the receptors is a man older than 75 with acute or convalescent COVID-19.

Note on this clone: At the DNA level, this CDR3 is encoded by other sequences in the same sample as well. V usage is TRBV5-1 and J usage is TRBJ2-5; TRBD1 matches 7 bases. The CDR3 is 14 residues long. Looked up from germline, CDR1 is SGHRS and CDR2 is YFSETQ. Unmatched junction bases numbered 4, after V lost 3 bases and J lost 2 bases. CDR3 DNA: TGCGCCAGCAGCTATGGACAGGCTCAAGAGACCCAGTACTTC. Its protein is CASSYGQAQETQYF.

The chain recombines TRBV2 with TRBJ2-7; no clear D gene. Per the germline V gene, CDR1 is SNHLY and CDR2 is FYNNEI. The CDR3 is 11 residues long. Trimming removed 7 bases at V and 3 bases at J, with 7 bases between. CDR3 loop: CASTVSYEQYF. In DNA, the CDR3 is TGTGCCAGCACCGTCAGCTACGAGCAGTACTTC.

The chain is built from TRBV5-1 and TRBJ1-6; D is possibly TRBD1 (6 bases). Germline CDR1 SGHRS, CDR2 YFSETQ. The length of the CDR3 is 15 residues. The V gene lost 0 bases and the J gene lost 7 bases, with 11 bases spanning the gap. CDR3 sequence (DNA): TGCGCCAGCAGCTTGGGTACAGGGCAGAATTCACCCCTCCACTTT. Encoded protein: CASSLGTGQNSPLHF.

This chain connects TRBV28 to TRBJ2-2; TRBD2 agrees at 9 bases. CDR3 size: 15 residues. Unmatched junction bases numbered 9, after V lost 6 bases and J lost 7 bases. Germline CDR1 MDHEN, CDR2 SYDVKM. This chain's CDR3 is CASSPSGGRGGELFF. For the CDR3, the DNA is TGTGCCAGCAGCCCCAGCGGGGGGCGGGGCGGGGAGCTGTTTTTT.

V is TRBV19 and J is TRBJ2-1; TRBD2 agrees at 7 bases. V gave up 6 bases and J gave up 0 bases; unmatched junction bases: 5. Per the germline V gene, CDR1 is LNHDA and CDR2 is SQIVND (reference sequence). The CDR3 consists of 15 residues. The CDR3 loop is CASRTAGSSYNEQFF. The CDR3 DNA sequence: TGTGCCAGTAGGACAGCGGGAAGCTCCTACAATGAGCAGTTCTTC. Variable domain in full (rest from reference TRBV19 and TRBJ2-1): DGGITQSPKYLFRKEGQNVTLSCEQNLNHDAMYWYRQDPGQGLRLIYYSQIVNDFQKGDIAEGYSVSREKKESFPLTVTSAQKNPTAFYLCASRTAGSSYNEQFFGPGTRLTVL.

The genes are TRBV6-5 and TRBJ1-5; D is ambiguous. Deletions cut 11 bases from V and 6 bases from J, with 14 bases between. The length of the CDR3 is 12 residues. From germline, CDR1 is MNHEY and CDR2 SVGAGI. For the CDR3, the DNA is TGTGCCTCTAGACCGTCCGGTCAGCCCCAGCATTTT. This encodes CASRPSGQPQHF.

The chain links TRBV21-1 to TRBJ1-6. TRBV21-1 is flagged as a pseudogene. The CDR3 contains 17 residues. The CDR3 sequence: CASSPRRGGSYNSPLHF. CDR3 DNA: TGTGCCAGCAGCCCACGGCGGGGTGGGTCCTATAATTCACCCCTCCACTTT.

The genes are TRBV7-3 and TRBJ2-1, with D possibly matching TRBD2 (6 bases). Looked up from germline, CDR1 is SGHTA and CDR2 is FQGTGA. Trimming took 3 bases from V and 1 from J, leaving 10 bases between them. This CDR3 comprises 15 residues. The CDR3 loop is CASSLSGGSYNEQFF. CDR3 in DNA: TGTGCCAGCAGCTTGAGTGGGGGGTCCTACAATGAGCAGTTCTTC.

The chain carries TRBV9 and TRBJ2-2; TRBD2 might be the D (5 bases). Germline-derived CDR1 and CDR2 are SGDLS and YYNGEE. V shed 0 bases and J shed 1 base, with 10 bases lying between them. This CDR3 region has 16 residues. Here the CDR3 DNA reads TGTGCCAGCAGCGTAGTTGCGGGCGGGAACACCGGGGAGCTGTTTTTT. This gives the protein CASSVVAGGNTGELFF.

This clone was observed a handful of times. The chain uses TRBV19 and TRBJ1-2; D call uncertain. Trimming removed 3 bases at V and 8 bases at J, with 10 bases between. The germline V gene encodes CDR1 LNHDA and CDR2 SQIVND (reference sequence). CDR3 length equals 12 residues. The CDR3 protein is CASSIGLRGYTF. As DNA, the CDR3 is TGTGCCAGTAGTATTGGACTTCGCGGCTACACCTTC.

This clone was observed once. The J gene is TRBJ1-2, the V gene TRBV5-5; the D gene is possibly TRBD1 (6 bases). V lost 0 bases and J lost 0, with 9 bases in between. The germline V gene has CDR1 SGHKS and CDR2 YYEKEE (reference sequence). The CDR3 sequence is 15 residues long. In DNA, the CDR3 is TGTGCCAGCAGCTTGGAAACAGGGACTAACTATGGCTACACCTTC. Translating it yields CASSLETGTNYGYTF.

A few counts support this clone. This chain links TRBV18 with TRBJ1-5; 9 bases agree with TRBD1. Germline loops: CDR1 KGHSH, CDR2 LQKENI. This CDR3 has 16 residues. Trimming took 6 bases from V and 4 from J; bases not matched to a gene: 10. The CDR3 DNA sequence: TGTGCCAGCTCCACCACAGGGGGCGCGGTTAATCAGCCCCAGCATTTT. As protein: CASSTTGGAVNQPQHF.

The chain carries TRBV7-2 and TRBJ2-1, with D perhaps TRBD2 (7 bases). The CDR3 consists of 15 residues. Trimming stripped 8 bases from V and 0 bases from J, with 14 bases between. Germline CDR1 reads SGHTA; CDR2 reads FQGNSA. The CDR3 loop reads CASRGVRGSYNEQFF. As DNA, the CDR3 is TGTGCCAGCCGGGGGGTCAGGGGCTCCTACAATGAGCAGTTCTTC.

The V call is TRBV29-1, the J call TRBJ1-5, with TRBD1 matching over 7 bases. In germline, CDR1 is SQVTM, CDR2 ANQGSEA. The junction had 3 bases not matched to a gene; V was cut back by 6 bases and J by 4 bases. This CDR3 comprises 12 residues. For the CDR3, the DNA is TGCAGCGTCCGACAGGGAAATCAGCCCCAGCATTTT. This translates into CSVRQGNQPQHF.

This chain connects TRBV18 to TRBJ1-5; D call uncertain. Germline assignment: CDR1 KGHSH and CDR2 LQKENI. The CDR3 extends over 17 amino acids. Between the trimmed V and J ends, which lost 4 bases and 0 bases, there was a span of 16 bases. CDR3 sequence: CASSLRGHPLSNQPQHF. The CDR3 nucleotides are TGTGCCAGCTCACTACGTGGGCACCCCCTTAGCAATCAGCCCCAGCATTTT.

This sequence joins TRBV5-5 and TRBJ1-5, with D uncertain. The V end was cut by 4 bases, the J end by 0 bases, with 11 bases between. This CDR3 has 15 residues. Germline values: CDR1 SGHKS, CDR2 YYEKEE (reference sequence). The CDR3 sequence is CASSRTGFSNQPQHF. CDR3 sequence (DNA): TGTGCCAGCAGCCGTACGGGATTTAGCAATCAGCCCCAGCATTTT.